Below, 2 T cell receptor beta chains from the same sample are listed, as sequenced in a study of blood T cell repertoires in COVID-19. The method was immunoSEQ multiplex PCR; TCRdb's version includes in-frame clones alone and lacks a portion of them. The table records under 200,000 clones, around 90% of them present only once. The sample consisted of peripheral blood. These receptors originate from a man between 40 and 49 years old with active or convalescent COVID-19.

V usage is TRBV5-4 and J usage is TRBJ1-2; 9 nucleotides agree with TRBD1. This CDR3 comprises 15 residues. Germline CDR1 and CDR2: SGHNT and YYREEE (reference sequence). V lost 4 bases to trimming and J lost 1 base; unmatched junction nucleotides: 5. CDR3 nucleotide sequence: TGTGCCAGCAGCGCCGACAGGGGGGGTAACTATGGCTACACCTTC. This sequence encodes CASSADRGGNYGYTF.

CDR3 protein: CASSPQGQFNTEAFF. Written as DNA, the CDR3 is TGTGCCAGCTCACCCCAGGGACAGTTTAACACTGAAGCTTTCTTT. The chain has TRBV18 and TRBJ1-1; TRBD1 matches at 7 bases. Germline values: CDR1 KGHSH, CDR2 LQKENI. The trim removed 3 bases at V and 2 bases at J, leaving 6 bases unmatched. This CDR3 is built from 15 residues.